The entry below describes one T cell receptor beta chain. Its antigen is as yet unknown. One end of the junction does not line up with germline, which may come from a read error. Vbeta (60) and Jbeta (13) primers were used in the PCR. The assay was immunoSEQ multiplex PCR, and TCRdb's table has in-frame clones only and misses some. The repertoire includes 65,000 to 100,000 clones, 76% of them detected once, and about 2.9% sits in the top ten. These data are taken from a study of cytomegalovirus exposure and HLA in healthy donors. Study-wide results and limits: Common viral pathogens seemed, in a later analysis, to connect with several of the most significant clusters.

The TCR was taken from a man in his forties or fifties in good health and CMV-seronegative. Source material: PBMCs.

In DNA, the CDR3 is TGTTCCAGCAGCTTAGGAGGCAGAATATCGAAAGTCTATGGCTACACCTTC. Protein sequence: CSSSLGGRISKVYGYTF. The J gene is TRBJ1-2, the V gene TRBV7-9; D gene uncertain. The CDR3 is 17 amino acids. The germline CDR1 and CDR2 sequences are SEHNR and FQNEAQ (reference sequence). Variable domain in full (rest from reference TRBV7-9 and TRBJ1-2): DTGVSQNPRHKITKRGQNVTFRCDPISEHNRLYWYRQTLGQGPEFLTYFQNEAQLEKSRLLSDRFSAERPKGSFSTLEIQRTEQGDSAMYLCSSSLGGRISKVYGYTFGSGTRLTVV.